This TCR beta chain was observed in a study of control samples from healthy donors and cancer patients. Generated by immunoSEQ multiplex PCR, the TCRdb table keeps only in-frame clones and is missing some. Found here are more than 95,000 clones, roughly 87% of them singletons; the top ten hold more than 6.5%. This clone was counted a few times. This CDR3 spans 16 amino acids. Germline V gives CDR1 SGHTA, CDR2 FQGNSA. The ends lost 4 bases at V and 2 bases at J; junction bases unmatched: 9. The clonotype was recovered from a man in his forties in good health. The gene calls are TRBV7-2 and TRBJ2-7; TRBD1 agrees at 9 bases. Source material: blood. The CDR3 nucleotides read TGTGCCAGCAGCTCGGGCGGGGACAGGGTGACCTACGAGCAGTACTTC. Protein sequence: CASSSGGDRVTYEQYF. Full variable domain (remainder filled in from reference TRBV7-2 and TRBJ2-7): GAGVSQSPSNKVTEKGKDVELRCDPISGHTALYWYRQSLGQGLEFLIYFQGNSAPDKSGLPSDRFSAERTGGSVSTLTIQRTQQEDSAVYLCASSSGGDRVTYEQYFGPGTRLTVT.